The 14 T cell receptor beta chains below all came from one sample that was sequenced in a study of OX40 agonist ivuxolimab in advanced cancers. Only in-frame clones appear in the TCRdb table, and some are missing; sequencing was by immunoSEQ multiplex PCR. The data hold 65,000 to 80,000 clones, with around 82% observed a single time. The material was CD4+ or CD8+ T cells sorted from blood, obtained in a trial of the OX40 agonist ivuxolimab. The receptor set was obtained from an adult with an advanced solid tumor such as melanoma, head and neck, liver or kidney cancer.

Here the CDR3 reads CASSPDWSSYNEQFF. DNA for the CDR3: TGTGCCAGCAGCCCCGACTGGAGCTCCTACAATGAGCAGTTCTTC. V gene TRBV6-5 combines with J gene TRBJ2-1, with D uncertain. Germline-derived CDR1 and CDR2 are MNHEY and SVGAGI. The CDR3 covers 15 residues. V was clipped by 6 bases and J by 0 bases, with 12 bases between them.

V and J are TRBV11-3 and TRBJ2-1, with 8 nucleotides matching TRBD2. V dropped 5 bases and J dropped 4; count of bases not matched to a gene: 10. Germline V gene lookup returns CDR1 SGHNT and CDR2 YENEEA. The CDR3 totals 16 residues. Here the CDR3 DNA reads TGTGCCAGCAGCCTCCCCCCTAGCGGGCATTACAATGAGCAGTTCTTC. Encoded protein: CASSLPPSGHYNEQFF.

The chain combines TRBV6-6 with TRBJ1-2; 10 bases fit TRBD1. CDR3 length: 14 amino acids. Germline V lookup: CDR1 MNHNY, CDR2 SVGAGI (reference sequence). V lost 5 bases, J lost 6 bases, and 6 bases stayed unmatched. Written as DNA, the CDR3 is TGTGCCAGCAGTAACAGGGGACAGGGGAATGGCTACACCTTC. Translation: CASSNRGQGNGYTF.

This clone was observed a few times. This chain joins TRBV9 and TRBJ1-1, with D possibly TRBD1 on 5 matching bases. This CDR3 spans 14 amino acids. CDR1 is SGDLS and CDR2 is YYNGEE in the germline V gene. Trimming took 0 bases from V and 1 from J, leaving 7 bases between them. The CDR3 bases are TGTGCCAGCAGCGTAGCGGGACCGAACACTGAAGCTTTCTTT. Its protein product is CASSVAGPNTEAFF.

This clone turned up a few times. V is TRBV11-2 and J is TRBJ2-7; TRBD1 aligns across 12 bases. Germline values: CDR1 SGHAT, CDR2 FQNNGV. J gave up 1 base and V 5 bases, and 12 bases lay outside the gene matches. This CDR3 comprises 18 residues. The CDR3 here is CASSPLNRDRGRSYEQYF. In nucleotides, the CDR3 is TGTGCCAGCAGCCCCCTGAACCGGGACAGGGGGCGGTCCTACGAGCAGTACTTC.

This clone was observed a single time. The chain combines TRBV29-1 with TRBJ1-2, with D possibly being TRBD1 (5 bases). Trimming took 4 bases from V and 4 from J, leaving 16 bases between them. Germline V gene data show CDR1 as SQVTM and CDR2 as ANQGSEA. This CDR3 contains 14 residues. DNA of the CDR3: TGCAGCGTTGGGAGCCGGGACGGAAGCTATGGCTACACCTTC. This gives the protein CSVGSRDGSYGYTF.

This CDR3 is CASSFGLAGPTQYF. The CDR3 DNA is TGTGCCAGCAGCTTTGGACTAGCGGGGCCTACGCAGTATTTT. This rearrangement joins TRBV28 to TRBJ2-3; TRBD2 matches 12 bases. CDR3 length: 14 amino acids. The V and J ends lost 6 bases and 8 bases, in that order; junction bases with no gene match: 6. Germline loops: CDR1 MDHEN, CDR2 SYDVKM.

This clone was observed a single time. The chain carries TRBV5-1 and TRBJ2-1, with D possibly matching TRBD1 (6 bases). The CDR3 extends over 13 amino acids. V lost 4 bases and J lost 10, with 15 bases in between. In germline, CDR1 is SGHRS, CDR2 YFSETQ. The CDR3 nucleotides read TGCGCCAGCAGCCCGGGTGGGGGCGGGGAGCAGTTCTTC. Translation gives CASSPGGGGEQFF.

A few counts support this clone. This sequence joins TRBV14 and TRBJ1-6; D is possibly TRBD1 (6 bases). CDR3 length: 15 residues. Germline CDR1 and CDR2: SGHDN and FVKESK. Trimming took 2 bases from V and 7 from J, leaving 12 bases between them. CDR3 DNA: TGTGCCAGCAGCCAACACCAAACAGGGAATTCACCCCTCCACTTT. Amino acids: CASSQHQTGNSPLHF.

The chain employs TRBV6-5 and TRBJ2-1; D not certain. CDR1 and CDR2 (germline): MNHEY, SVGAGI. The CDR3 has 13 residues. V was pared by 0 bases and J by 6 bases, with 6 bases between. The CDR3 loop is CASSYSKGNEQFF. Here the CDR3 DNA reads TGTGCCAGCAGTTACTCGAAGGGCAATGAGCAGTTCTTC.

The CDR3 DNA reads as TGTGCCAGCAGCCTTGGACTTCATAGCACAGATACGCAGTATTTT. Translation: CASSLGLHSTDTQYF. The gene calls are TRBV5-4 and TRBJ2-3; tentative D call: TRBD2 (5 bases). The V gene lost 4 bases and the J gene lost 0 bases, with 12 bases spanning the gap. Germline assignment: CDR1 SGHNT and CDR2 YYREEE (reference sequence). The CDR3 contains 15 residues.

The chain recombines TRBV7-3 with TRBJ2-6, with D unresolved. The length of the CDR3 is 16 residues. V was shortened by 5 bases and J by 0 bases, with 11 bases between the two germline ends. The V gene's germline CDR1 is SGHTA and CDR2 FQGTGA. CDR3 residues: CASSGSRFSGANVLTF. The CDR3 DNA is TGTGCCAGCAGCGGGTCTAGGTTCTCTGGGGCCAACGTCCTGACTTTC. The full variable domain, with the rest looked up from reference TRBV7-3 and TRBJ2-6, is GAGVSQTPSNKVTEKGKYVELRCDPISGHTALYWYRQSLGQGPEFLIYFQGTGAADDSGLPNDRFFAVRPEGSVSTLKIQRTERGDSAVYLCASSGSRFSGANVLTFGAGSRLTVL.

The chain uses TRBV11-3 and TRBJ1-3; possible D gene TRBD1, 6 bases. The germline V gene encodes CDR1 SGHNT and CDR2 YENEEA. The V end was cut by 6 bases, the J end by 0 bases, with 12 bases between. This CDR3 is built from 15 residues. The CDR3: CASSSTGSSGNTIYF. The DNA for the CDR3 is TGTGCCAGCAGTTCTACAGGGAGCTCTGGAAACACCATATATTTT. Full variable domain (remainder filled in from reference TRBV11-3 and TRBJ1-3): EAGVVQSPRYKIIEKKQPVAFWCNPISGHNTLYWYLQNLGQGPELLIRYENEEAVDDSQLPKDRFSAERLKGVDSTLKIQPAELGDSAVYLCASSSTGSSGNTIYFGEGSWLTVV.

The V gene is TRBV6-1, the J gene TRBJ1-2, with 7 positions matching TRBD1. Per the germline V gene, CDR1 is MNHNS and CDR2 is SASEGT. J gave up 8 bases and V 4 bases, and 13 bases lay outside the gene matches. There are 15 residues in the CDR3. CDR3 sequence: CASSADRVEMKGYTF. In DNA, the CDR3 is TGTGCCAGCAGTGCAGACAGGGTTGAGATGAAGGGCTACACCTTC.